These 20 T cell receptor beta chains came from one sample sequenced in a study of identical twins. TCRdb recomputed calls from the 5' RACE reads with MiXCR, one row per CDR3 protein. The sample shows approximately 600,000 distinct CDR3 sequences, under 8.5% of them seen only once. The sample also formed part of further work on yellow fever vaccine responses in identical twins.

Material for sequencing was PBMCs. These receptors originate from a woman younger than 35 in good health.

This clonotype was detected a few times. The V call is TRBV20-1, the J call TRBJ2-3; 7 bases fit TRBD2. CDR3 length: 17 amino acids. V dropped 3 bases and J dropped 1; count of bases not matched to a gene: 13. Germline-derived CDR1 and CDR2 are DFQATT and SNEGSKA (reference sequence). The CDR3 loop is CSARFRERLAGTDTQYF. Written as DNA, the CDR3 is TGCAGTGCTAGGTTTCGCGAGAGGCTAGCGGGCACAGATACGCAGTATTTT.

CDR3 in DNA: TGTGCCAGCAGCAGTCAGTACTACGAGCAGTACTTC. This gives the protein CASSSQYYEQYF. This chain links TRBV25-1 with TRBJ2-7, with no clear D. V was cut by 6 bases and J by 3 bases, with 9 bases left in between. Germline loops: CDR1 MGHDK, CDR2 SYGVNS. This CDR3 has 12 amino acids.

This chain joins TRBV10-3 and TRBJ2-3; D is undetermined. Trimming shortened V by 5 bases and J by 2 bases, and 20 bases separated the two germline ends. Germline V gives CDR1 ENHRY, CDR2 SYGVKD. CDR3 length: 17 amino acids. CDR3 nucleotides: TGTGCCATCAGTACGTTCCTGGACCGACTTACCACAGATACGCAGTATTTT. As protein: CAISTFLDRLTTDTQYF.

This chain connects TRBV6-4 to TRBJ2-3; 10 nucleotides agree with TRBD2. J was trimmed by 1 base and V by 0 bases; bases with no gene match: 4. CDR1 is MRHNA and CDR2 is SNTAGT in the germline V gene. This CDR3 is 17 amino acids long. CDR3 amino acids: CASSDSASGGGTDTQYF. CDR3 DNA: TGTGCCAGCAGTGACTCGGCTAGCGGGGGAGGCACAGATACGCAGTATTTT.

The chain combines TRBV7-9 with TRBJ1-2, with 8 nucleotides matching TRBD1. Per germline, CDR1 SEHNR and CDR2 FQNEAQ (reference sequence). The CDR3 length is 16 residues. V gave up 3 bases and J gave up 4 bases; unmatched junction bases: 10. The CDR3 here is CASSFKPRTGPYGYTF. CDR3 DNA sequence: TGTGCCAGCAGCTTCAAGCCCCGGACAGGGCCCTATGGCTACACCTTC.

The J gene is TRBJ2-5, the V gene TRBV20-1; D is unclear. This CDR3 is built from 13 residues. CDR1 and CDR2 (germline): DFQATT, SNEGSKA (reference sequence). Deletions cut 5 bases from V and 4 bases from J, with 14 bases between. CDR3 DNA: TGCAGTGCTCGCCCCGAGACGTCAGAGACCCAGTACTTC. Translated: CSARPETSETQYF.

This clonotype showed up just a few times. The J gene is TRBJ2-1, the V gene TRBV6-2 or TRBV6-3, with 14 nucleotides matching TRBD2. V shed 2 bases and J 7 bases; nucleotides not matched to a gene: 10. Germline CDR1 MNHEY, CDR2 SVGEGT. CDR3 length: 18 residues. This CDR3 is CASSYPTSGRAVVNEQFF. The CDR3 DNA reads TGTGCCAGCAGTTACCCGACTAGCGGGAGGGCCGTAGTGAATGAGCAGTTCTTC.

This clonotype turned up a few times. The chain has TRBV3-1 and TRBJ2-4; no clear D gene. The CDR3 has 15 amino acids. V was shortened by 3 bases and J by 0 bases, with 9 bases between the two germline ends. In germline, CDR1 is LGHDT, CDR2 YNNKEL (reference sequence). In nucleotides, the CDR3 is TGTGCCAGCAGCCACCCTACCGAAGCCAAAAACATTCAGTACTTC. Protein product: CASSHPTEAKNIQYF.

This sequence joins TRBV6-1 and TRBJ2-7; a possible D gene is TRBD2 (5 bases). This CDR3 has 13 amino acids. V was shortened by 8 bases and J by 2 bases, with 13 bases between the two germline ends. The germline CDR1 and CDR2 sequences are MNHNS and SASEGT. The CDR3 bases are TGTGCCAGCCGGGGTGCATGGCCCTACGAGCAGTACTTC. Protein sequence: CASRGAWPYEQYF.

Worth noting for this clonotype: This may be a read error: a much more frequent sequence differs by one nucleotide. This chain links TRBV28 with TRBJ2-7, with 7 bases aligning to TRBD1. Germline CDR1 and CDR2: MDHEN and SYDVKM. V was pared by 6 bases and J by 6 bases, with 5 bases of the junction left unmatched. The CDR3 spans 12 residues. For the CDR3, the DNA is TGTGCCAGCAGCTTGGACAGGTCCGAGCAGTACGTC. Amino acids: CASSLDRSEQYV.

V is TRBV11-3 and J is TRBJ2-7; no definite D call. Germline CDR1 and CDR2: SGHNT and YENEEA. The CDR3 totals 12 residues. Trimming cost V 5 bases and J 4 bases, with 9 bases left between them. The CDR3 region is CASSNQVYEQYF. CDR3 in DNA: TGTGCCAGCAGCAATCAGGTTTACGAGCAGTACTTC.

The gene calls are TRBV29-1 and TRBJ2-3, with 8 nucleotides matching TRBD1. Losses at the gene ends were 6 bases for V and 2 bases for J; bases not matched to a gene: 4. This CDR3 comprises 13 residues. Germline CDR1 reads SQVTM; CDR2 reads ANQGSEA. The DNA for the CDR3 is TGCAGCGTAACAGGGGGATTCACAGATACGCAGTATTTT. It specifies CSVTGGFTDTQYF.

The V call is TRBV7-9, the J call TRBJ1-1; D uncertain. This CDR3 spans 16 amino acids. Trimming left V 5 bases short and J 2 bases short, with 18 bases between. Looked up from germline, CDR1 is SEHNR and CDR2 is FQNEAQ (reference sequence). CDR3 bases: TGTGCCAGCAGCCTAAACCTCTTGGGCCCAAACACTGAAGCTTTCTTT. It is translated as CASSLNLLGPNTEAFF.

On this clonotype: One junction end does not reproduce the germline sequence, and a read error may be involved. The chain employs TRBV4-1 and TRBJ1-4; D is perhaps TRBD1 (6 bases). In germline, CDR1 is MGHRA, CDR2 YSYEKL. The CDR3 contains 15 residues. The CDR3 DNA reads as TGCGCCAGCAGTCAAGTCAGGGGCAAGAATGAAAAACTGTTTTTT. Protein product: CASSQVRGKNEKLFF.

The J gene is TRBJ2-2, the V gene TRBV5-1; 12 positions match TRBD2. The CDR3 length is 18 residues. Germline assignment: CDR1 SGHRS and CDR2 YFSETQ. Trimming removed 4 bases from V and 1 base from J; junction bases left unmatched: 8. Here the CDR3 reads CASSLPSGRAVNTGELFF. The CDR3 region has the DNA TGCGCCAGCAGCCTCCCTAGCGGGAGGGCAGTGAACACCGGGGAGCTGTTTTTT.

Remarks on this clonotype: One end of the junction fails to match germline, which may point to a read error. The gene calls are TRBV10-3 and TRBJ2-7; TRBD2 aligns across 8 bases. The CDR3 covers 14 residues. Germline CDR1 is ENHRY and CDR2 is SYGVKD. The CDR3 sequence: CAISEEAGAYKQYF. The DNA of the CDR3 is TGTGCCATCAGTGAAGAAGCGGGAGCCTACAAGCAGTACTTC.

This chain uses TRBV2 with TRBJ2-1, with 13 bases lining up with TRBD2. CDR3 size: 15 residues. Germline trimming cut 6 bases from V and 6 bases from J; bases unmatched to any gene: 5. CDR1 SNHLY and CDR2 FYNNEI come from the germline V gene. The CDR3 loop is CASSLLAGGFNEQFF. CDR3 nucleotides: TGTGCCAGCAGCCTACTAGCGGGAGGGTTCAATGAGCAGTTCTTC.

The chain has TRBV18 and TRBJ2-5; D remains ambiguous. Germline lookup yields CDR1 KGHSH and CDR2 LQKENI. Between the trimmed V and J ends, which lost 3 bases and 1 base, there was a span of 12 bases. The CDR3 is 15 amino acids. The CDR3 loop is CASSPPGSLQETQYF. The CDR3 DNA follows: TGTGCCAGCTCACCGCCTGGTAGCCTCCAAGAGACCCAGTACTTC.

This clonotype appeared many times. This chain uses TRBV15 with TRBJ1-2, with a possible D match to TRBD1 (5 bases). Germline CDR1 reads LNHNV; CDR2 reads YYDKDF (reference sequence). The V and J ends lost 0 bases and 3 bases respectively, with 8 bases between them. This CDR3 has 14 amino acids. CDR3 in amino acids: CATSRDWGDYGYTF. As DNA, the CDR3 is TGTGCCACCAGCAGAGATTGGGGGGACTATGGCTACACCTTC.

This clonotype was observed many times. The chain recombines TRBV5-1 with TRBJ2-5; D is perhaps TRBD2 (7 bases). The germline gives CDR1 SGHRS, CDR2 YFSETQ. Deletions cut 0 bases from V and 3 bases from J, with 12 bases between. The CDR3 loop spans 15 amino acids. The CDR3 DNA is TGCGCCAGCAGCTTGGGCGGCGGGGGCGAAGAGACCCAGTACTTC. Its protein is CASSLGGGGEETQYF.